The present TCR beta chain was sequenced within a study of T cells after yellow fever vaccination. Study overall: Some fractions had low cell numbers, and these were prepared with SMART-Seq v4 Ultra Low Input. Study-wide points: Reappearance after the booster was seen for most primary-vaccination clones, at 96% CD4 and about 90% CD8.

5'RACE template switching produced TCR cDNA carrying a universal primer site and UMIs. Using its own MiXCR run on the 5' RACE reads, TCRdb lists one record per CDR3 protein. The sample carries about 320,000 distinct CDR3 sequences, around an eighth recorded once. CDR3 size: 13 residues. Per germline, CDR1 LGHNT and CDR2 FRNRAP. Trimming took 1 base from V and 5 from J, leaving 8 bases between them. This clonotype came up a few times. Its antigen is currently unknown. Source: CD4+ T cells sorted from PBMCs, taken 15 days after the yellow fever booster vaccination. This receptor was identified in a man between 18 and 35 years old who received the YFV17D yellow fever vaccine. The J gene is TRBJ1-1, the V gene TRBV12-5, with unresolved D. The CDR3 is CASGLGLRTEAFF. The CDR3 DNA is TGTGCTAGTGGTTTGGGACTGAGGACTGAAGCTTTCTTT.